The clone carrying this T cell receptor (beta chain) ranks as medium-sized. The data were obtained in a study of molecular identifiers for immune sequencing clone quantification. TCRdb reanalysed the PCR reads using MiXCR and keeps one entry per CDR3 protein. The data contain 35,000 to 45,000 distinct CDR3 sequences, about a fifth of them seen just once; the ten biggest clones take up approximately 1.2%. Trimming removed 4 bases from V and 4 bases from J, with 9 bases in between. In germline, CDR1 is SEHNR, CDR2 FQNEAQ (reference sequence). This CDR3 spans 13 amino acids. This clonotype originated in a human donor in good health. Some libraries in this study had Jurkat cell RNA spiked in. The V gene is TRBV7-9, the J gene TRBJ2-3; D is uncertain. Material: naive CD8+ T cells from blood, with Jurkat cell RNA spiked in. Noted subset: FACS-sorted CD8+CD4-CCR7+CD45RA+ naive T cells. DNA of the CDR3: TGTGCCAGCAGCTCCCCGTTGCCAGATACGCAGTATTTT. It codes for CASSSPLPDTQYF. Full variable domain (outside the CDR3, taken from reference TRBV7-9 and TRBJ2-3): DTGVSQNPRHKITKRGQNVTFRCDPISEHNRLYWYRQTLGQGPEFLTYFQNEAQLEKSRLLSDRFSAERPKGSFSTLEIQRTEQGDSAMYLCASSSPLPDTQYFGPGTRLTVL.